This entry describes one TCR beta chain. A quantity of about 0.5 to 1 ug RNA underwent reverse transcription using random hexamers. An immunoSEQ multiplex PCR amplified TCR beta CDR3 over 54 Vbeta and 13 Jbeta. TCRdb processed the immunoSEQ multiplex PCR reads anew with MiXCR; each CDR3 protein has one entry. The repertoire holds more than 75,000 distinct CDR3 sequences, with 80% to 95% as singletons. The germline V gene encodes CDR1 SGHVS and CDR2 FNYEAQ. The CDR3 runs 13 residues. Trimming pared 9 bases from V and 2 bases from J, leaving 13 bases between. The authors sequenced TCR beta from blood CD8+ and CD4+ T cells. The controls, all healthy donors, were matched for age and sex. These data are taken from a study of CD8 T cells in Susac syndrome.

The sequence derives from a human donor in good health. The chain has TRBV7-6 and TRBJ2-5; tentatively, D is TRBD1 or TRBD2 (5 bases each). The source material was CD8+ T cells from PBMCs. The CDR3 coding sequence is TGTGCCAGTAGTGGGACCCAACAAGAGACCCAGTACTTC. Its protein is CASSGTQQETQYF.